These 22 T cell receptor beta chains came from one sample sequenced in a study of vaccination and CD4 T cells after COVID-19. TCRdb reprocessed the PCR reads via MiXCR and lists one record per CDR3 protein. The table lists 15,000 to 20,000 distinct CDR3 sequences, 60% to 75% of them singletons, with 1.1% in the top ten. The specimen was CD4+ T cells from blood, collected after SARS-CoV-2 vaccination. These receptors were taken from a human donor who had recovered from COVID-19.

The V and J genes are TRBV6-2 or TRBV6-3 and TRBJ2-5; weak D call: TRBD2 (5 bases). This CDR3 comprises 14 residues. The germline gives CDR1 MNHEY, CDR2 SVGEGT. The V end was cut by 6 bases, the J end by 5 bases, with 16 bases between. The CDR3 DNA sequence: TGTGCCAGCAGCCCTCTAGCTACCGGGGAGACCCAGTACTTC. It translates to CASSPLATGETQYF.

The CDR3 sequence is CASSPTGGGYGYTF. CDR3 nucleotide sequence: TGTGCCAGCAGTCCGACAGGGGGAGGCTATGGCTACACCTTC. The rearrangement joins TRBV28 to TRBJ1-2, with 9 bases identical to TRBD1. V was clipped by 5 bases and J by 4 bases; unmatched bases: 5. The CDR3 length is 14 residues. CDR1 MDHEN and CDR2 SYDVKM come from the germline V gene.

The V and J genes are TRBV20-1 and TRBJ2-2, with TRBD2 matching 11 bases. Germline lookup yields CDR1 DFQATT and CDR2 SNEGSKA (reference sequence). The CDR3 spans 16 residues. V gave up 5 bases and J gave up 8 bases; unmatched junction bases: 13. The CDR3 sequence: CSASRLAGPGAGELFF. The DNA for the CDR3 is TGCAGTGCTTCCAGACTAGCGGGACCCGGAGCTGGGGAGCTGTTTTTT.

This clonotype was counted between two and nine times. The V gene is TRBV20-1, the J gene TRBJ1-5; TRBD1 matches 11 bases. Germline assignment: CDR1 DFQATT and CDR2 SNEGSKA (reference sequence). The V and J ends lost 6 bases and 2 bases, in that order; junction bases with no gene match: 3. There are 14 residues in the CDR3. CDR3 sequence: CSAEGQGGNQPQHF. For the CDR3, the DNA is TGCAGTGCGGAGGGACAGGGGGGCAATCAGCCCCAGCATTTT.

J is TRBJ2-2 and V is TRBV27, with a possible D match to TRBD2 (5 bases). Germline V gene sequence: CDR1 MNHEY, CDR2 SMNVEV (reference sequence). The CDR3 contains 14 residues. Trimming removed 6 bases from V and 7 bases from J, with 15 bases in between. The CDR3 protein is CASSPSPGFGELFF. DNA of the CDR3: TGTGCCAGCAGCCCCTCACCGGGGTTCGGGGAGCTGTTTTTT.

This CDR3 reads CASSNQRGSSYEQYF. The CDR3 nucleotides are TGTGCCAGTAGTAACCAGCGGGGGAGCTCCTACGAGCAGTACTTC. The chain joins TRBV19 to TRBJ2-7, with 8 bases identical to TRBD2. CDR1 and CDR2 from the germline V gene are LNHDA and SQIVND (reference sequence). The CDR3 is made up of 15 amino acids. V dropped 4 bases and J dropped 0; count of bases not matched to a gene: 5.

The rearrangement links TRBV20-1 to TRBJ1-2; D is perhaps TRBD1 (5 bases). The CDR3 covers 13 residues. Per germline, CDR1 DFQATT and CDR2 SNEGSKA (reference sequence). The V gene lost 6 bases and the J gene lost 1 base, with 12 bases spanning the gap. CDR3 sequence reads: CSAAGTYNYGYTF. Written as DNA, the CDR3 is TGCAGTGCAGCCGGGACCTATAACTATGGCTACACCTTC.

This clonotype came up a few times. The V and J genes are TRBV20-1 and TRBJ2-7; D is perhaps TRBD1 (6 bases). The length of the CDR3 is 14 residues. V lost 5 bases, J lost 3 bases, and 17 bases lay in between. Germline loops: CDR1 DFQATT, CDR2 SNEGSKA (reference sequence). DNA for the CDR3: TGCAGTGCTGCTACAGGGTATAGGGTCTACGAGCAGTACTTC. Translated, it gives CSAATGYRVYEQYF.

The chain carries TRBV24-1 and TRBJ2-2; 8 positions agree with TRBD2. The CDR3 totals 15 residues. The germline CDR1 and CDR2 sequences are KGHDR and SFDVKD. V shed 3 bases and J 4 bases; nucleotides not matched to a gene: 3. CDR3 sequence (DNA): TGTGCCACCAGTGATGTAGCGGGACGCACCGGGGAGCTGTTTTTT. Amino acids: CATSDVAGRTGELFF.

V usage is TRBV28 and J usage is TRBJ2-7; the match to TRBD2 covers 13 bases. Germline CDR1 is MDHEN and CDR2 is SYDVKM. Trimming removed 3 bases from V and 2 bases from J; junction bases left unmatched: 7. The CDR3 spans 17 residues. CDR3 nucleotides: TGTGCCAGCAGTTTCACGGGACTAGCGGGAAATCCCTACGAGCAGTACTTC. Translated, it gives CASSFTGLAGNPYEQYF.

V and J are TRBV20-1 and TRBJ1-2; D uncertain. Germline V gene data show CDR1 as DFQATT and CDR2 as SNEGSKA (reference sequence). The CDR3 extends over 11 amino acids. V lost 3 bases, J lost 7 bases, and 9 bases lay in between. CDR3 protein: CSARGVGGYTF. The CDR3 nucleotides read TGCAGTGCTAGGGGCGTGGGTGGCTACACCTTC.

In this sample, this clonotype turned up a few times. The chain has TRBV27 and TRBJ2-1; 9 nucleotides match TRBD2. V was pared by 1 base and J by 1 base, with 8 bases of the junction left unmatched. The CDR3 length is 18 residues. Germline V gene data show CDR1 as MNHEY and CDR2 as SMNVEV (reference sequence). The CDR3 loop reads CASSLLLVAGASYNEQFF. CDR3 coding DNA: TGTGCCAGCAGTTTATTGCTTGTAGCGGGAGCTTCCTACAATGAGCAGTTCTTC.

This clonotype was seen more than once but under ten times. The rearrangement joins TRBV18 to TRBJ2-5; no firm D call. Trimming took off 0 bases at V and 5 bases at J, with 7 bases between the two ends. Looked up from germline, CDR1 is KGHSH and CDR2 is LQKENI. The CDR3 contains 13 residues. The CDR3 spells CASSPPVVETQYF. The CDR3 nucleotides read TGTGCCAGCTCACCACCGGTGGTCGAGACCCAGTACTTC. The full variable domain, with the rest looked up from reference TRBV18 and TRBJ2-5, is NAGVMQNPRHLVRRRGQEARLRCSPMKGHSHVYWYRQLPEEGLKFMVYLQKENIIDESGMPKERFSAEFPKEGPSILRIQQVVRGDSAAYFCASSPPVVETQYFGPGTRLLVL.

The chain joins TRBV20-1 to TRBJ2-1, with 8 bases matching TRBD2. CDR1 and CDR2 from the germline V gene are DFQATT and SNEGSKA (reference sequence). The V segment lost 1 base and the J segment 0 bases; nucleotides outside the gene matches: 8. The CDR3 covers 17 residues. The CDR3 region has the DNA TGCAGTGCTAGAGCGCGTCTAGCGGGCCTCTCCTACAATGAGCAGTTCTTC. Residues: CSARARLAGLSYNEQFF.

This sequence joins TRBV20-1 and TRBJ2-3, with TRBD2 matching 14 bases. The length of the CDR3 is 18 residues. The germline V gene encodes CDR1 DFQATT and CDR2 SNEGSKA (reference sequence). J was trimmed by 7 bases and V by 5 bases; bases with no gene match: 17. CDR3 amino acids: CSADGGLAGAGLLYTQYF. The CDR3 coding sequence is TGCAGTGCTGACGGGGGACTAGCGGGAGCAGGGCTCTTGTATACGCAGTATTTT.

The V and J genes are TRBV14 and TRBJ2-7, with D tentatively TRBD2 (5 bases). The CDR3 runs 16 residues. Per germline, CDR1 SGHDN and CDR2 FVKESK. V was cut by 0 bases and J by 1 base, with 13 bases left in between. The CDR3 sequence: CASSQDRTGDSYEQYF. Written as DNA, the CDR3 is TGTGCCAGCAGCCAAGATCGGACCGGGGATTCCTACGAGCAGTACTTC.

In this sample, this clonotype turned up once. CDR3 DNA sequence: TGCGCCAGCAGCTTGTACACGGGGGCGACGAACACTGAAGCTTTCTTT. Its protein product is CASSLYTGATNTEAFF. The genes are TRBV5-1 and TRBJ1-1; possibly TRBD1 for D (6 bases). The CDR3 loop spans 16 amino acids. Germline V gene lookup returns CDR1 SGHRS and CDR2 YFSETQ. V was trimmed by 1 base and J by 1 base, leaving 14 bases between them.

V and J are TRBV19 and TRBJ2-2, with no clear D. Germline-derived CDR1 and CDR2 are LNHDA and SQIVND (reference sequence). This CDR3 region has 16 residues. V gave up 10 bases and J gave up 2 bases, with 20 bases separating them. CDR3 sequence reads: CATTSRYRANTGELFF. The CDR3, as DNA: TGTGCCACCACCTCCCGTTATAGGGCAAACACCGGGGAGCTGTTTTTT.

V usage is TRBV24-1 and J usage is TRBJ2-7; D might be TRBD1 or TRBD2, each matching 5 bases. CDR3 length: 12 residues. From germline, CDR1 is KGHDR and CDR2 SFDVKD. V lost 4 bases and J lost 6, with 9 bases in between. CDR3 loop: CATSESGREQYF. The CDR3 nucleotides are TGTGCCACCAGTGAATCGGGGCGCGAGCAGTACTTC.

The chain combines TRBV30 with TRBJ1-4; TRBD1 aligns across 7 bases. With 4 bases clipped from V and 8 bases from J, the junction kept 13 bases outside the gene matches. The CDR3 loop spans 15 amino acids. CDR1 is GTSNPN and CDR2 is SVGIG in the germline V gene (reference sequence). The CDR3 here is CAWKFGNRGGEKLFF. CDR3 nucleotide sequence: TGTGCCTGGAAATTTGGTAACAGGGGAGGCGAAAAACTGTTTTTT.

The V call is TRBV6-2 or TRBV6-3, the J call TRBJ2-5, with D perhaps matching TRBD2 (6 bases). The CDR3 is made up of 13 amino acids. Germline V gene sequence: CDR1 MNHEY, CDR2 SVGEGT. Trimming pared 6 bases from V and 5 bases from J, leaving 13 bases between. The CDR3 loop is CASRHSGFETQYF. The CDR3 region has the DNA TGTGCCAGCAGACACAGCGGGTTCGAGACCCAGTACTTC.

The CDR3 sequence is CATKGGRDTEAFF. DNA of the CDR3: TGTGCCACCAAGGGGGGAAGGGACACTGAAGCTTTCTTT. The gene calls are TRBV15 and TRBJ1-1; tentatively, D is TRBD1 (6 bases). CDR3 size: 13 residues. The ends were cut back, 7 bases at V and 3 bases at J, with 12 bases in the middle. Germline values: CDR1 LNHNV, CDR2 YYDKDF (reference sequence).